The 21 T cell receptor beta chains presented below share a single source sample, sequenced in a study of identical twins. Using its own MiXCR run on the 5' RACE reads, TCRdb lists one record per CDR3 protein. This sample has some 320,000 distinct CDR3 sequences; 10% to 15% occur once, and the top ten carry more than 6%. The data also belong to a second study, concerning yellow fever vaccine responses in identical twins.

The sample was CD8+ T cells sorted from blood. The receptors here all came from a young woman in good health.

This clonotype was detected only a few times. One end of the junction is discordant with germline, which a read error may explain. The chain is built from TRBV14 and TRBJ2-7; 9 bases match TRBD1. CDR3 length: 13 residues. Germline values: CDR1 SGHDN, CDR2 FVKESK. The CDR3 reads CASSEDRGYEQYF. CDR3 bases: TGTGCCAGCAGCGAAGACAGGGGGTACGAGCAGTACTTC.

V usage is TRBV20-1 and J usage is TRBJ2-1; D not certain. The CDR3 has 15 amino acids. CDR1 DFQATT and CDR2 SNEGSKA come from the germline V gene (reference sequence). The V gene lost 0 bases and the J gene lost 9 bases, with 18 bases spanning the gap. In DNA, the CDR3 is TGCAGTGCTAGAGACCCAAACAGCCCGAGTAGTGAGCAGTTCTTC. Its protein product is CSARDPNSPSSEQFF.

This clonotype has more than one count but fewer than ten. The genes are TRBV7-7 and TRBJ2-5, with TRBD2 as a possible D gene (5 bases). CDR3 size: 15 residues. Germline CDR1 and CDR2: SSHAT and FNYEAQ (reference sequence). Trimming cost V 5 bases and J 5 bases, with 18 bases left between them. DNA of the CDR3: TGTGCCAGCAGCCAGACTACGCCGTTCGTGGAGACCCAGTACTTC. It translates to CASSQTTPFVETQYF.

The sample holds a few counts of this clonotype. The CDR3 DNA reads TGTGCCAGCAGTGGAGCGGGACAGCTAAACATTCAGTACTTC. Translated, it gives CASSGAGQLNIQYF. This chain uses TRBV2 with TRBJ2-4; tentatively, D is TRBD1 or TRBD2 (7 bases each). Germline CDR1 is SNHLY and CDR2 is FYNNEI. Trimming cost V 4 bases and J 6 bases, with 13 bases left between them. The length of the CDR3 is 14 residues.

Only a few counts were recorded for this clonotype. The V and J genes are TRBV4-1 and TRBJ2-5; D may be TRBD1 or TRBD2 (5 bases each). Trimming stripped 6 bases from V and 5 bases from J, with 13 bases between. CDR1 is MGHRA, CDR2 YSYEKL, per germline. The CDR3 has 13 residues. The CDR3, as DNA: TGCGCCAGCAGTCCGGGGCCACTGGAGACCCAGTACTTC. This sequence encodes CASSPGPLETQYF.

Many counts were recorded for this clonotype. The CDR3 reads CASSLGAGGYNEQFF. The CDR3 bases are TGTGCCAGCAGCTTAGGAGCGGGGGGGTACAATGAGCAGTTCTTC. The chain employs TRBV13 and TRBJ2-1, with 10 bases identical to TRBD2. The germline V gene has CDR1 PRHDT and CDR2 FYEKMQ (reference sequence). The junction had 0 bases not matched to a gene; V was cut back by 0 bases and J by 4 bases. This CDR3 comprises 15 residues.

The V gene is TRBV5-8, the J gene TRBJ1-2, with D possibly matching TRBD1 (6 bases). Trimming took off 2 bases at V and 4 bases at J, with 18 bases between the two ends. The CDR3 sequence is 16 residues long. The germline V gene has CDR1 SGHTS and CDR2 YDEGEE. CDR3 in amino acids: CASSFPPETGFYGYTF. The CDR3 DNA follows: TGTGCCAGCAGCTTCCCACCGGAAACAGGGTTCTATGGCTACACCTTC.

This clonotype turned up a few times. The chain is built from TRBV28 and TRBJ1-1; D is undetermined. V shed 7 bases and J shed 4 bases, with 13 bases lying between them. The CDR3 totals 13 residues. The V gene's germline CDR1 is MDHEN and CDR2 SYDVKM. In DNA form, the CDR3 reads TGTGCCAGCATCGATACACGTCGCACTGAAGCTTTCTTT. It translates to CASIDTRRTEAFF.

V and J are TRBV15 and TRBJ2-7, with 12 bases that match TRBD1. After removal of 5 bases from V and 2 bases from J, the junction contained 1 base not matched to a gene. CDR1 is LNHNV, CDR2 YYDKDF, per germline (reference sequence). CDR3 length equals 14 residues. The CDR3 loop is CATSWDRGPYEQYF. CDR3 sequence (DNA): TGTGCCACCAGCTGGGACAGGGGGCCCTACGAGCAGTACTTC.

V gene TRBV5-1 combines with J gene TRBJ1-1, with D perhaps TRBD1 (6 bases). The V end was cut by 0 bases, the J end by 5 bases, with 14 bases between. CDR3 length: 15 amino acids. CDR1 is SGHRS and CDR2 is YFSETQ in the germline V gene. In nucleotides, the CDR3 is TGCGCCAGCAGCTTGGGTGGGCAGGGGAAAACTGAAGCTTTCTTT. Translation gives CASSLGGQGKTEAFF.

This clonotype was seen repeatedly, ten times or more. The chain recombines TRBV10-2 with TRBJ2-1, with 11 bases that match TRBD2. Per the germline V gene, CDR1 is WSHSY and CDR2 is SAAADI. CDR3 length equals 17 residues. J was trimmed by 3 bases and V by 7 bases; bases with no gene match: 11. CDR3 coding DNA: TGCGCCAGCACACCCGGGACTAGCGGCTTTTTCTACAATGAGCAGTTCTTC. It encodes CASTPGTSGFFYNEQFF.

The chain links TRBV6-5 to TRBJ1-5; the match to TRBD1 covers 7 bases. From germline, CDR1 is MNHEY and CDR2 SVGAGI. The CDR3 is 14 amino acids. Unmatched junction bases numbered 5, after V lost 0 bases and J lost 9 bases. For the CDR3, the DNA is TGTGCCAGCAGTTACTCGAGGGGGGACAGGCCCCAGCATTTT. It encodes CASSYSRGDRPQHF.

V gene TRBV7-6 combines with J gene TRBJ2-1, with D possibly being TRBD2 (6 bases). V lost 7 bases and J 7 bases, leaving 17 bases between the germline ends. Germline assignment: CDR1 SGHVS and CDR2 FNYEAQ. This CDR3 contains 14 residues. This CDR3 is CASTVGGWGNEQFF. The DNA for the CDR3 is TGTGCCAGCACAGTCGGGGGTTGGGGGAATGAGCAGTTCTTC. The full variable domain, with the rest looked up from reference TRBV7-6 and TRBJ2-1, is GAGVSQSPRYKVTKRGQDVALRCDPISGHVSLYWYRQALGQGPEFLTYFNYEAQQDKSGLPNDRFSAERPEGSISTLTIQRTEQRDSAMYRCASTVGGWGNEQFFGPGTRLTVL.

This clonotype was recorded a few times. The CDR3 bases are TGTGCCAGCAGCGTAAGGTCTAGCGGGACCAATGAGCAGTTCTTC. This gives the protein CASSVRSSGTNEQFF. The chain employs TRBV9 and TRBJ2-1; TRBD2 agrees at 9 bases. Germline lookup yields CDR1 SGDLS and CDR2 YYNGEE. Trimming cost V 1 base and J 6 bases; bases outside gene matches: 5. The CDR3 consists of 15 residues.

This clonotype was found many times. The chain combines TRBV12-3 or TRBV12-4 with TRBJ2-1; D gene uncertain. V was clipped by 3 bases and J by 5 bases, with 11 bases between them. This CDR3 comprises 14 residues. The CDR3 reads CASSFGLVDNEQFF. The CDR3, as DNA: TGTGCCAGCAGTTTTGGGCTAGTAGACAATGAGCAGTTCTTC.

This clonotype occurred many times. The chain employs TRBV28 and TRBJ2-1; 10 nucleotides align to TRBD2. Germline loops: CDR1 MDHEN, CDR2 SYDVKM. V lost 6 bases, J lost 2 bases, and 7 bases stayed unmatched. The CDR3 spans 16 residues. The CDR3 DNA sequence: TGTGCCAGCAGCCCTAGCGGGAGTAGCGCCTACAATGAGCAGTTCTTC. Translating gives CASSPSGSSAYNEQFF.

This clonotype turned up a few times. This rearrangement joins TRBV20-1 to TRBJ2-5; TRBD2 is a possible D gene (5 bases). V was pared by 6 bases and J by 0 bases, with 11 bases between. The CDR3 runs 13 residues. CDR1 is DFQATT, CDR2 SNEGSKA, per germline (reference sequence). CDR3 protein: CSAPRAYQETQYF. The CDR3 bases are TGCAGTGCACCGAGGGCGTACCAAGAGACCCAGTACTTC.

V and J are TRBV5-1 and TRBJ2-7; the D gene is possibly TRBD1 (6 bases). The germline V gene encodes CDR1 SGHRS and CDR2 YFSETQ. CDR3 size: 14 residues. The V end lost 0 bases, the J end lost 0 bases, and 7 bases lay between the germline ends. CDR3 in DNA: TGCGCCAGCAGCTTGGGGGACAACTCCTACGAGCAGTACTTC. Amino acid sequence: CASSLGDNSYEQYF.

V and J are TRBV27 and TRBJ2-1; 13 bases match TRBD2. In germline, CDR1 is MNHEY, CDR2 SMNVEV (reference sequence). The J segment lost 5 bases and the V segment lost 6 bases, leaving 10 bases of the junction unmatched. This CDR3 is built from 17 residues. The CDR3: CASRGLAGSLPNNEQFF. The DNA for the CDR3 is TGTGCCAGCAGGGGACTAGCGGGGTCCCTCCCCAACAATGAGCAGTTCTTC.

A few counts support this clonotype. The chain links TRBV6-1 to TRBJ2-7; 10 bases are a match to TRBD1. Trimming at V came to 5 bases and at J to 4 bases, leaving 8 bases not matched to a gene. CDR1 is MNHNS, CDR2 SASEGT, per germline. The CDR3 covers 15 residues. CDR3 sequence (DNA): TGTGCCAGCAGTCCCCGGGACAGGGGAGATTACGAGCAGTACGTC. This translates into CASSPRDRGDYEQYV.

In its sample, this clonotype was seen a few times. V gene TRBV12-3 or TRBV12-4 combines with J gene TRBJ2-2, with 10 bases lining up with TRBD1. CDR3 length equals 16 residues. V was pared by 5 bases and J by 5 bases, with 8 bases of the junction left unmatched. The CDR3 region is CASSGLGTGVTGELFF. The CDR3 nucleotides are TGTGCCAGCAGTGGCTTGGGGACAGGGGTTACCGGGGAGCTGTTTTTT.